The 19 T cell receptor beta chains given below trace back to one sample, sequenced in a study of cytomegalovirus exposure and HLA in healthy donors. Vbeta (60) and Jbeta (13) primers were used in the PCR. Method: immunoSEQ multiplex PCR; TCRdb's copy keeps in-frame clones and lacks some. The sample carries about 110,000 clones, approximately 79% recorded once. Input material: PBMCs. The origin of the receptors is a man in his sixties in good health and CMV-seronegative.

The V call is TRBV7-2, the J call TRBJ2-5; weak D call: TRBD1 (6 bases). Trimming stripped 4 bases from V and 2 bases from J, with 14 bases between. The CDR3 runs to 15 residues. CDR1 and CDR2 (germline): SGHTA, FQGNSA. CDR3 DNA sequence: TGTGCCAGCAGCTCAGGCTTAGGACAGCAAGAGACCCAGTACTTC. Amino acid sequence: CASSSGLGQQETQYF.

This clone was seen a single time. The chain uses TRBV7-2 and TRBJ1-5; 8 bases are a match to TRBD1. V shed 3 bases and J 6 bases; nucleotides not matched to a gene: 13. This CDR3 has 17 residues. Looked up from germline, CDR1 is SGHTA and CDR2 is FQGNSA. CDR3 in amino acids: CASSFAVQGARGQPQHF. The CDR3 DNA reads TGTGCCAGCAGCTTTGCCGTGCAGGGGGCGCGAGGTCAGCCCCAGCATTTT.

The CDR3 DNA follows: TGTGCCAGCATAGGTACGGAGCGGGGTGAAGCTTTCTTT. This translates into CASIGTERGEAFF. V is TRBV2 and J is TRBJ1-1, with D unclear. Trimming took 7 bases from V and 7 from J, leaving 16 bases between them. The CDR3 totals 13 residues. Per germline, CDR1 SNHLY and CDR2 FYNNEI.

This clone was detected a few times. This chain joins TRBV4-3 and TRBJ2-5; D perhaps matches TRBD1 (5 bases). This CDR3 spans 17 amino acids. Trimming took 4 bases from V and 3 from J, leaving 21 bases between them. Germline values: CDR1 LGHNA, CDR2 YSLEER. CDR3 DNA: TGCGCCAGCAGCCGGGGCTCCAGGGTTCTAGGCGAAGAGACCCAGTACTTC. This codes for CASSRGSRVLGEETQYF.

Only a few counts were recorded for this clone. This chain joins TRBV6-4 and TRBJ1-3; D is unclear. With 3 bases removed from V and 9 bases from J, the gap between germline ends came to 12 bases. CDR3 length equals 13 residues. Looked up from germline, CDR1 is MRHNA and CDR2 is SNTAGT. The CDR3 loop reads CASSEFVGSTIYF. In DNA, the CDR3 is TGTGCCAGCAGTGAATTTGTTGGGAGCACCATATATTTT.

The chain links TRBV27 to TRBJ2-7; no reliable D call. CDR1 is MNHEY, CDR2 SMNVEV, per germline (reference sequence). The CDR3 has 11 amino acids. V shed 6 bases and J shed 3 bases, with 6 bases lying between them. The CDR3 spells CASRGGYEQYV. Written as DNA, the CDR3 is TGTGCCAGCAGAGGCGGCTACGAGCAGTACGTC.

The chain uses TRBV29-1 and TRBJ1-1; D possibly corresponds to TRBD1 (5 bases). Germline values: CDR1 SQVTM, CDR2 ANQGSEA. V was shortened by 4 bases and J by 4 bases, with 13 bases between the two germline ends. CDR3 length: 13 residues. The DNA of the CDR3 is TGCAGCGTTGTCGGGGGTACGGGCACTGAAGCTTTCTTT. This sequence encodes CSVVGGTGTEAFF.

The chain has TRBV6-5 and TRBJ2-3; no reliable D call. V was shortened by 11 bases and J by 1 base, with 16 bases between the two germline ends. The CDR3 has 14 residues. Per germline, CDR1 MNHEY and CDR2 SVGAGI. CDR3 coding DNA: TGTGCCTCCAAGTCAGTGAAAGGCACAGATACGCAGTATTTT. This sequence encodes CASKSVKGTDTQYF.

The rearrangement links TRBV7-2 to TRBJ2-5, with TRBD2 matching 8 bases. Germline assignment: CDR1 SGHTA and CDR2 FQGNSA. J gave up 1 base and V 5 bases, and 6 bases lay outside the gene matches. The CDR3 runs 15 residues. The CDR3 protein is CASSLSAGGQETQYF. CDR3 sequence (DNA): TGTGCCAGCAGCCTGTCGGCGGGGGGCCAAGAGACCCAGTACTTC.

The gene calls are TRBV7-2 and TRBJ2-3, with TRBD2 matching 10 bases. Trimming removed 3 bases from V and 7 bases from J; junction bases left unmatched: 10. CDR1 and CDR2 from the germline V gene are SGHTA and FQGNSA. This CDR3 region has 16 residues. The CDR3 sequence is CASSLSRSGGGNTQYF. In DNA form, the CDR3 reads TGTGCCAGCAGCTTGAGTAGGAGCGGGGGGGGGAATACGCAGTATTTT.

The V gene is TRBV7-9, the J gene TRBJ2-5, with TRBD1 matching over 12 bases. V shed 5 bases, J shed 4 bases, and the junction held 2 bases outside the gene matches. The CDR3 is 14 residues long. Germline V gene lookup returns CDR1 SEHNR and CDR2 FQNEAQ (reference sequence). CDR3 DNA: TGTGCCAGCAGCCCGGGACAGGGGGCAGAGACCCAGTACTTC. Its translation: CASSPGQGAETQYF.

The chain combines TRBV28 with TRBJ1-1, with 9 nucleotides matching TRBD1. This CDR3 region has 13 residues. V shed 6 bases and J 8 bases; nucleotides not matched to a gene: 7. Germline CDR1 and CDR2: MDHEN and SYDVKM. DNA of the CDR3: TGTGCCAGCAGGGGAGGACAGGGGAGAGAAGCTTTCTTT. Its translation: CASRGGQGREAFF.

V gene TRBV5-1 combines with J gene TRBJ1-2; TRBD1 might be the D (5 bases). Germline assignment: CDR1 SGHRS and CDR2 YFSETQ. This CDR3 is built from 14 residues. V lost 2 bases, J lost 7 bases, and 15 bases lay in between. The CDR3, as DNA: TGCGCCAGCAGCTTATTGCCAGAAGGGGCTGGCTACACCTTC. Translated: CASSLLPEGAGYTF. Together with reference TRBV5-1 and TRBJ1-2, the CDR3 gives the full variable domain: KAGVTQTPRYLIKTRGQQVTLSCSPISGHRSVSWYQQTPGQGLQFLFEYFSETQRNKGNFPGRFSGRQFSNSRSEMNVSTLELGDSALYLCASSLLPEGAGYTFGSGTRLTVV.

The chain recombines TRBV7-2 with TRBJ1-3; D uncertain. CDR3 length equals 16 residues. V was clipped by 1 base and J by 4 bases, with 14 bases between them. Germline assignment: CDR1 SGHTA and CDR2 FQGNSA. The CDR3 here is CASSLVLGSVGNTIYF. The CDR3 region has the DNA TGTGCCAGCAGCTTAGTACTGGGCTCGGTAGGAAACACCATATATTTT.

This rearrangement joins TRBV5-5 to TRBJ2-7, with 7 nucleotides matching TRBD2. This CDR3 has 14 residues. Trimming at V came to 4 bases and at J to 1 base, leaving 5 bases not matched to a gene. CDR1 is SGHKS, CDR2 YYEKEE, per germline (reference sequence). The DNA for the CDR3 is TGTGCCAGCAGCGGGGGGGGGATTTCCTACGAGCAGTACTTC. Its protein product is CASSGGGISYEQYF.

The J gene is TRBJ2-1, the V gene TRBV19; 13 bases are a match to TRBD2. Germline assignment: CDR1 LNHDA and CDR2 SQIVND (reference sequence). This CDR3 is built from 19 residues. Germline trimming cut 1 base from V and 0 bases from J; bases unmatched to any gene: 6. This chain's CDR3 is CASSIGPGLAGTSYNEQFF. The CDR3 nucleotides are TGTGCCAGTAGTATAGGCCCGGGACTAGCGGGGACCTCCTACAATGAGCAGTTCTTC.

The rearrangement joins TRBV14 to TRBJ2-4; 9 bases agree with TRBD1. The V and J ends lost 0 bases and 8 bases, in that order; junction bases with no gene match: 8. Germline V CDR1 and CDR2: SGHDN, FVKESK. The CDR3 runs to 16 residues. CDR3 region: CASSQDRGTGSYIQYF. The DNA for the CDR3 is TGTGCCAGCAGCCAAGATCGGGGGACAGGGTCTTACATTCAGTACTTC.

The V gene is TRBV7-6, the J gene TRBJ2-6; tentatively, D is TRBD1 (5 bases). This CDR3 has 17 residues. The germline gives CDR1 SGHVS, CDR2 FNYEAQ. Trimming took off 0 bases at V and 0 bases at J, with 9 bases between the two ends. CDR3 in DNA: TGTGCCAGCAGCTTAGCCCATACAGGCTCTGGGGCCAACGTCCTGACTTTC. It specifies CASSLAHTGSGANVLTF.

CDR3: CASSLAWDRSTEAFF. The CDR3 DNA reads TGCGCCAGCAGCTTGGCTTGGGACAGGAGCACTGAAGCTTTCTTT. The chain couples TRBV5-1 to TRBJ1-1, with 8 bases aligning to TRBD1. The CDR3 length is 15 residues. The J segment lost 4 bases and the V segment lost 0 bases, leaving 5 bases of the junction unmatched. Germline lookup yields CDR1 SGHRS and CDR2 YFSETQ.